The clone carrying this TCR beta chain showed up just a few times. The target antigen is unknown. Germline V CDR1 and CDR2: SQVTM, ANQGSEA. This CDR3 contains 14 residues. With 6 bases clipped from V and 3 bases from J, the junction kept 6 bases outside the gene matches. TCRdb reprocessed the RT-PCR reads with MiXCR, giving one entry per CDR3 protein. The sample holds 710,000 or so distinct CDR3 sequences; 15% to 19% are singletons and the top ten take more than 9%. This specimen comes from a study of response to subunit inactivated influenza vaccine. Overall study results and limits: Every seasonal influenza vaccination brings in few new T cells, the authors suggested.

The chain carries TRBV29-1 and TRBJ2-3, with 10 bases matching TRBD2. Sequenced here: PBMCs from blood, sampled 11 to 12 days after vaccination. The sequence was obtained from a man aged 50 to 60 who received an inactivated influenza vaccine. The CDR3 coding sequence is TGCAGCGTCATCCCGGGACTAGCGACAGATACGCAGTATTTT. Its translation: CSVIPGLATDTQYF.